A selection of T cell receptor beta chains follows, all from one sample in a study of blood T cell repertoires in COVID-19. Generated by immunoSEQ multiplex PCR, the TCRdb table keeps only in-frame clones and is missing some. The sample has about 75,000 clones, more than 65% seen once. The specimen was peripheral blood. The receptors here all came from a woman older than 75 with active or convalescent COVID-19. Each CDR3 is given with its conserved first and last residue. Fields, in order: D gene, clone size, J gene, V gene, CDR3 DNA, CDR3 protein. A D gene is named only where the DNA matches it firmly. Part of the rows lack a size; the others show once, few, many or a class for expanded clones.

D: -
size: -
J: TRBJ2-5
V: TRBV6-2/TRBV6-3
DNA: TGTGCCAGCAGTGAGGGACTGACTACCCCCGAGACCCAGTACTTC
CDR3: CASSEGLTTPETQYF

D: -
size: -
J: TRBJ1-5
V: TRBV3-1/TRBV3-2
DNA: TGTGCCAGCAGCCAAGCGTATAGCAATCAGCCCCAGCATTTT
CDR3: CASSQAYSNQPQHF

D: TRBD1
size: -
J: TRBJ2-3
V: TRBV28
DNA: TGTGCCAGCAGTTTAAGGCGGACAGGGGCGACAGATACGCAGTATTTT
CDR3: CASSLRRTGATDTQYF

D: -
size: -
J: TRBJ1-3
V: TRBV29-1
DNA: TGCAGCCACTCTTCTGGAAACACCATATATTTT
CDR3: CSHSSGNTIYF

D: TRBD1
size: once
J: TRBJ1-2
V: TRBV18
DNA: TGTGCCAGCTCACCCCTCGACAGGGCTCAAAACTATGGCTACACCTTC
CDR3: CASSPLDRAQNYGYTF

D: TRBD1
size: few
J: TRBJ1-4
V: TRBV5-5
DNA: TGTGCCAGCAGCTCACAGGGGGCCGCAACTAATGAAAAACTGTTTTTT
CDR3: CASSSQGAATNEKLFF

D: -
size: -
J: TRBJ1-1
V: TRBV18
DNA: TGTGCCAGCTCACCAAGTCGGAGGGAGGGTTCTGAAGCTTTCTTT
CDR3: CASSPSRREGSEAFF

D: -
size: once
J: TRBJ1-1
V: TRBV5-1
DNA: TGCGCCAGCAGCTTGTCGGGGGGAACCATGAACACTGAAGCTTTCTTT
CDR3: CASSLSGGTMNTEAFF

D: -
size: -
J: TRBJ2-7
V: TRBV27
DNA: TGTGCCAGCAGTACCACGACACAATACTCCTACGAGCAGTACTTC
CDR3: CASSTTTQYSYEQYF

D: -
size: -
J: TRBJ2-7
V: TRBV5-5
DNA: TGTGCCAGCAGCTATTCAGGATACGAGCAGTACTTC
CDR3: CASSYSGYEQYF

D: -
size: -
J: TRBJ1-4
V: TRBV9
DNA: TGTGCCAGCAGCGGAGGGGGTAATGAAAAACTGTTTTTT
CDR3: CASSGGGNEKLFF

D: -
size: -
J: TRBJ1-1
V: TRBV27
DNA: TGTGCCAGCAGTGCAAAGAGGTACACTGAAGCTTTCTTT
CDR3: CASSAKRYTEAFF

D: -
size: once
J: TRBJ2-6
V: TRBV7-2
DNA: TGTGCCAGCAGCTCCAACCCCCGGGGAACTGGGGCCAACGTCCTGACTTTC
CDR3: CASSSNPRGTGANVLTF

D: -
size: -
J: TRBJ1-1
V: TRBV6-5
DNA: TGTGCCAGCAATCCCTCATGGGGGCGCTTCACTGAAGCTTTCTTT
CDR3: CASNPSWGRFTEAFF

D: TRBD1
size: -
J: TRBJ1-2
V: TRBV27
DNA: TGTGCCAGCAGTTTATTTTCCGGGACAGGGTATGGCTACACCTTC
CDR3: CASSLFSGTGYGYTF

D: -
size: -
J: TRBJ1-2
V: TRBV3-1/TRBV3-2
DNA: TGTGCCAGCAGCCAAACGCGGGGGTTTAACTATGGCTACACCTTC
CDR3: CASSQTRGFNYGYTF

D: -
size: -
J: TRBJ1-1
V: TRBV6-5
DNA: TGTGCCAGCAGTTCGACACACACTGAAGCTTTCTTT
CDR3: CASSSTHTEAFF

D: -
size: -
J: TRBJ2-4
V: TRBV2
DNA: TGTGCCAGCAGCCAGACAGAAAAAAACATTCAGTACTTC
CDR3: CASSQTEKNIQYF

D: -
size: -
J: TRBJ1-5
V: TRBV27
DNA: TGTGCCAGCAGTTTATCTGGAGGGGTGAACAATCAGCCCCAGCATTTT
CDR3: CASSLSGGVNNQPQHF

D: -
size: -
J: TRBJ1-2
V: TRBV5-5
DNA: TGTGCCAGCAGCACCCTGGCAGGGAAGGACTATGGCTACACCTTC
CDR3: CASSTLAGKDYGYTF

D: TRBD1
size: -
J: TRBJ1-5
V: TRBV7-9
DNA: TGTGCCAGCAGCCACAGGGGGGTCGATCAGCCCCAGCATTTT
CDR3: CASSHRGVDQPQHF

D: TRBD1
size: -
J: TRBJ1-6
V: TRBV14
DNA: TGTGCCAGCAGCCAAAGGGGGGACAGACTATCACCCCTCCACTTT
CDR3: CASSQRGDRLSPLHF

D: -
size: -
J: TRBJ1-6
V: TRBV7-2
DNA: TGTGCCAGCAGCCCTGGACGGACTCATTCACCCCTCCACTTT
CDR3: CASSPGRTHSPLHF

D: TRBD1
size: once
J: TRBJ1-2
V: TRBV12-3/TRBV12-4
DNA: TGTGCCAGCAGTTCCCGGGACAGTAATGGCTACACCTTC
CDR3: CASSSRDSNGYTF

D: TRBD1
size: -
J: TRBJ2-7
V: TRBV28
DNA: TGTGCCAGCAACCGACAGGGGGCCTCCTACGAGCAGTACTTC
CDR3: CASNRQGASYEQYF

D: TRBD2
size: few
J: TRBJ2-7
V: TRBV10-2
DNA: TGCGCCAGCAGTGACCCCGGGACTAGAGGCTACGAGCAGTACTTC
CDR3: CASSDPGTRGYEQYF

D: TRBD2
size: -
J: TRBJ2-3
V: TRBV29-1
DNA: TGCAGCGTTGCTCGGGGACTAGCGGGGGCTTCCACAGATACGCAGTATTTT
CDR3: CSVARGLAGASTDTQYF

D: -
size: once
J: TRBJ1-1
V: TRBV6-5
DNA: TGTGCCAGCAGTTACATAAGCTTCGAATTAGCTGAAGCTTTCTTT
CDR3: CASSYISFELAEAFF

D: -
size: -
J: TRBJ2-7
V: TRBV6-5
DNA: TGTGCCAGCGCAGGGCCTTATTTCTACGAGCAGTACTTC
CDR3: CASAGPYFYEQYF

D: -
size: -
J: TRBJ2-5
V: TRBV19
DNA: TGTGCCAGTAGCCACCCAGATCCGGGGTTCGGAGAGACCCAGTACTTC
CDR3: CASSHPDPGFGETQYF

D: TRBD1
size: -
J: TRBJ1-1
V: TRBV14
DNA: TGTGCCACCAGGGGACAGGGATTTACTGAAGCTTTCTTT
CDR3: CATRGQGFTEAFF

D: -
size: -
J: TRBJ2-3
V: TRBV5-1
DNA: TGCGCCAGCAGCTTGGATCCAGTCCCGGATACGCAGTATTTT
CDR3: CASSLDPVPDTQYF

D: TRBD2
size: -
J: TRBJ2-2
V: TRBV11-1
DNA: TGTGCCAGCGGCACTAGCGTTAACACCGGGGAGCTGTTTTTT
CDR3: CASGTSVNTGELFF

D: -
size: -
J: TRBJ2-2
V: TRBV19
DNA: TGTGCCAGTAGTATCGGTCACACCGGGGAGCTGTTTTTT
CDR3: CASSIGHTGELFF

D: TRBD1
size: -
J: TRBJ1-4
V: TRBV7-2
DNA: TGTGCCAGCAGACGCAGACCGGGACAGGGTAATGAAAAACTGTTTTTT
CDR3: CASRRRPGQGNEKLFF